The TCR beta chain described here comes from a study of blood T cell repertoires in COVID-19. The germline V gene encodes CDR1 SGDLS and CDR2 YYNGEE. The CDR3 loop spans 15 amino acids. Germline trimming cut 4 bases from V and 0 bases from J; bases unmatched to any gene: 6. This table comes from immunoSEQ multiplex PCR, and its TCRdb copy is limited to in-frame clones, with some not included. Among 70,000 or so clones listed, around 91% were seen once. The source material was peripheral blood. The chain combines TRBV9 with TRBJ1-1, with 7 bases lining up with TRBD1. This TCR was recovered from a human donor in a cohort sampled during active COVID-19. In DNA form, the CDR3 reads TGTGCCAGCAGCCCAGGGGGGTCGATGAACACTGAAGCTTTCTTT. Translating gives CASSPGGSMNTEAFF.